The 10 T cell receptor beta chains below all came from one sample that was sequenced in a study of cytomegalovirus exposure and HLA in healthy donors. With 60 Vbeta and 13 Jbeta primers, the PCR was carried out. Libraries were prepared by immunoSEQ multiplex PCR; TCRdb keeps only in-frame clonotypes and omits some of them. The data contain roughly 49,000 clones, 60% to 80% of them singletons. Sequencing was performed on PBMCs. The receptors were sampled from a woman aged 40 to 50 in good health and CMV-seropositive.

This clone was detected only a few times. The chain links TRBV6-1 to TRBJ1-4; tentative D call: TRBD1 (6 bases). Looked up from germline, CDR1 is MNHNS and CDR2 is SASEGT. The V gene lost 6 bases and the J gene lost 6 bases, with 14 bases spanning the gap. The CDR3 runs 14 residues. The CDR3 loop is CASRETGLDEKLFF. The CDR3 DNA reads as TGTGCCAGCAGAGAGACAGGTCTTGATGAAAAACTGTTTTTT.

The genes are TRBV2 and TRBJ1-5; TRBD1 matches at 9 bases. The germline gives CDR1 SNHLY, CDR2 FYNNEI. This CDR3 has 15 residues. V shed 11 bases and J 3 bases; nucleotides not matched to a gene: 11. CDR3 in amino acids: CASYSDRGNNQPQHF. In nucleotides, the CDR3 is TGTGCCTCCTACTCCGACAGGGGGAACAATCAGCCCCAGCATTTT.

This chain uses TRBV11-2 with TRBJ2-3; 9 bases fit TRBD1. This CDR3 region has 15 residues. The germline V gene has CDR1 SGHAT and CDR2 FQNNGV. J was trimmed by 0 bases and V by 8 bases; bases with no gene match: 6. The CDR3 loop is CASGLDRGSTDTQYF. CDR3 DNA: TGTGCCAGCGGGCTTGACAGGGGGAGCACAGATACGCAGTATTTT.

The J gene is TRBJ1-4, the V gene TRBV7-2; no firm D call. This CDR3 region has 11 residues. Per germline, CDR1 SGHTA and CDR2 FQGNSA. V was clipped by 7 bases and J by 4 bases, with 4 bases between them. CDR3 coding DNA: TGTGCCAGCACCAATAATGAAAAACTGTTTTTT. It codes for CASTNNEKLFF. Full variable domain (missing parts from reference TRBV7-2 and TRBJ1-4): GAGVSQSPSNKVTEKGKDVELRCDPISGHTALYWYRQSLGQGLEFLIYFQGNSAPDKSGLPSDRFSAERTGGSVSTLTIQRTQQEDSAVYLCASTNNEKLFFGSGTQLSVL.

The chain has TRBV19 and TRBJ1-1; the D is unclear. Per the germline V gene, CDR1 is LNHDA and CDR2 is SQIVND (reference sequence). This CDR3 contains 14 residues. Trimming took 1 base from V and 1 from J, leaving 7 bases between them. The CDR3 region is CASSIGAGNTEAFF. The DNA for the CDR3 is TGTGCCAGTAGTATAGGGGCGGGGAACACTGAAGCTTTCTTT.

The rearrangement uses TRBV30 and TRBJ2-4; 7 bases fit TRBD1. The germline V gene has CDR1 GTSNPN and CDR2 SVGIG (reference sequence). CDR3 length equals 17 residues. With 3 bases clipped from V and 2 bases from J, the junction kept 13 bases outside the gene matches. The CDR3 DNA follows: TGTGCCTGGAGCAGTTCAGGGGGAAGATTATCCAAAAACATTCAGTACTTC. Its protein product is CAWSSSGGRLSKNIQYF.

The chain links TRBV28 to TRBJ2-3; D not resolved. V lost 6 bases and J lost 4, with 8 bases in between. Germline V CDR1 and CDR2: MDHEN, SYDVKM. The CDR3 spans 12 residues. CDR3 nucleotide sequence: TGTGCCAGCAGCGGGTCCGCAGATACGCAGTATTTT. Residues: CASSGSADTQYF.

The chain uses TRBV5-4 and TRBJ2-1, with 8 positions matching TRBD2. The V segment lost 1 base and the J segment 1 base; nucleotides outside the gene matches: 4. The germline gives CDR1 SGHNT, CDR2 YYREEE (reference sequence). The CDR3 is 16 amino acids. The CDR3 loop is CASSLQAGVSYNEQFF. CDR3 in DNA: TGTGCCAGCAGCTTGCAAGCGGGGGTATCCTACAATGAGCAGTTCTTC.

CDR3 protein: CASSLRTGYVYEQYF. The CDR3 DNA sequence: TGCGCCAGCAGCTTACGGACAGGCTATGTTTACGAGCAGTACTTC. The chain recombines TRBV4-1 with TRBJ2-7, with 7 bases lining up with TRBD1. Per the germline V gene, CDR1 is MGHRA and CDR2 is YSYEKL. V dropped 5 bases and J dropped 4; count of bases not matched to a gene: 11. This CDR3 is built from 15 residues.

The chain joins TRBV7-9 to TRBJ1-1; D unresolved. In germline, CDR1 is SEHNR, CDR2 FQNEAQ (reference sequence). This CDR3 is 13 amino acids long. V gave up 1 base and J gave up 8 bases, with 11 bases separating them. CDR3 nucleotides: TGTGCCAGCAGCTTAGTTCTGTGGCCAGAAGCTTTCTTT. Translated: CASSLVLWPEAFF.